The source of this T cell receptor beta chain is a study of cytomegalovirus exposure and HLA in healthy donors (TCRdb year 2017). A note on the overall study: An earlier analysis of approximately 590 of the donors reported approximately 300 Gb of sequence data and some 120 million unique TCR beta sequences from around 200 million T cells. About 280 gigabases of sequencing data and around 90 million unique TCR sequences made up an early release that covered under 750 HLA-typed donors. The genetic ancestry cluster associated with self-reported Caucasian donors included roughly four fifths of the 398 genotyped donors. The study was designed to test whether signatures of past pathogen exposure could be identified by cataloging public T cell receptors. The study used immunosequencing to profile the T cell repertoires of several hundred subjects and linked those repertoires to cytomegalovirus serostatus. A separate validation cohort of 100 to 150 different subjects was used in addition to the approximately 610-subject first cohort. To predict cytomegalovirus infection status, the study brought together high-throughput TCR immunosequencing, statistical association of individual TCRs with disease status, and machine learning. A later analysis re-analyzed previously published TCR beta repertoires from several hundred donors and added high-resolution HLA genotyping to study TCR occurrence patterns. In the later analysis, no new phenotypic data were used to find candidate immune exposures; instead, reliance was placed on TCR beta sequences and their occurrence across donors. To decide whether each TCR beta V gene segment behaved as functional or pseudogenic, an earlier analysis of over 500 of the donors relied on high-throughput TCR beta sequencing. Alongside the repertoire data, information on donor age, sex, ethnicity and CMV serostatus was compiled. A later genetic analysis used genome-wide SNP genotypes for about 60% of the roughly 670 donors, treating that subset as a discovery cohort. Every repertoire in the discovery cohort had been generated on one and the same sequencing platform. Both class I and class II loci were covered by HLA typing, at four-digit resolution. Typing coverage differed by locus: A, B, C, DRB1 and DQB1 were typed in about 620-640 donors, DQA1 in about 560, DPA1 in around 610, and DPB1 in 400 to 490. A handful of DR-DQ haplotypes were treated as single units for association and clustering because of strong linkage in the cohort. On average, 235,054 unique TCR beta nucleotide sequences were sequenced per donor among some 420 genotyped donors of the cohort, with roughly 18% of those sequences being non-productive.

Library preparation employed the immunoSEQ multiplex PCR assay. The multiplex PCR relied on a mix of 60 forward primers for TCR Vbeta segments and 13 reverse primers for TCR Jbeta segments. Amplification of the CDR3 region of rearranged TCR beta genes was performed with a multiplex PCR assay on genomic DNA. On the Illumina HiSeq System, the amplified TCR beta libraries were sequenced as 87-base-pair reads. On the study's bioinformatics: A later analysis tallied about 77 million unique TCR beta chains across the approximately 670 repertoires, and about 12 million of those chains were shared by two or more donors. Raw reads were error-corrected and collapsed into unique sequences by a nearest-neighbor algorithm in which closely related sequences were merged to remove PCR and sequencing errors. V, D and J gene segments were assigned by aligning CDR3 sequences to IMGT reference sequences. For a sequence to be retained, a match of at least six nucleotides was required to both a V gene segment and a J gene segment. A rearrangement was called productive if the CDR3 had no stop codons and remained in frame with V and J, and every other rearrangement was called non-productive. CDR3 was defined according to IMGT convention as the region running from the second conserved V-encoded cysteine to the conserved J-encoded phenylalanine. The earlier analysis of 587 of the donors excluded sequences that lacked an unambiguous match to a single V gene segment. An earlier analysis of around 600 of the donors classified V segments as functional when productive rearrangements were above 56.7% and as segregating when the standard deviation between donors was above 5%. To diagnose cytomegalovirus status from the catalog of TCR beta chain sequences, a statistical classification framework was built. A later analysis assigned V and J genes by comparing TCR nucleotide sequences with IMGT/GENE-DB human TR gene sequences. The TCRdist pipeline was used in a later analysis to assign CDR3 sequences and most-parsimonious VDJ recombination scenarios. In a later analysis, each TCR beta chain was defined by its CDR3 amino acid sequence together with its V-gene family, and reads lacking a unique V-gene family were excluded. As a way to deal with suspected cross-contamination and a sequencing artifact, a later analysis dropped 640 or so nucleotide sequences that were highly shared and had low generation probability. A later analysis calculated a clonal expansion index for each public chain from normalized within-repertoire ranks of inferred template counts. A later analysis computed generation probabilities with a VDJ recombination model fitted to out-of-frame rearrangements, and checked the results against IGoR. Hypergeometric tests were used in a later analysis to score TCR-TCR, TCR-HLA and TCR-CMV co-occurrence, with a repertoire-size bias correction applied to the TCR pairs. A later analysis estimated false discovery rates by permuting HLA or CMV assignments 20 times. In a later analysis, co-occurring TCRs were grouped with DBSCAN, and TCRdist sequence similarity was added when clustering was performed within HLA-allele-positive subsets. Repertoires with fewer than 30,000 or more than 120,000 public chains were left out of co-occurrence clustering, as were several repertoires with anomalous nucleotide sharing. Not all clones reach the TCRdb copy of this immuneACCESS table, which keeps in-frame sequences only. Checked studies attribute under half of the gap to unresolved V genes and leave the rest unexplained. V and J calls and clone size are copied from that table; D and trimming were computed from the DNA. This sample has over 100,000 clones in its table, and roughly 65% of those were observed once. The top ten constitute more than 8.5% of the sample.

The cohort was made up of around 720 healthy bone marrow donors. At the time of sampling, every cohort member was nominally healthy, though immune exposures that went unrecorded were likely present. The donor was CMV seropositive and was included in the group of 250 to 350 seropositive cohort members. Each donor provided a peripheral blood sample, and peripheral blood mononuclear cells were used for TCR beta sequencing. Genomic DNA extraction from the blood cell samples was performed with the Qiagen DNeasy Blood Extraction Kit. In regard to this clone: Its specific antigen is unknown. No much larger clone is present one base from it, and per-base qualities are unavailable.

Broader findings and caveats from the paper: The earlier analysis of around 600 of the donors excluded 15 to 20 rarely observed V segments, including chromosome 9 orphons, because counts were too low. Immune exposure information for the cohort was limited to CMV serostatus. Compared with equally common non-associated chains, HLA-associated TCR beta chains in a later analysis were more clonally expanded and had lower generation probabilities. In a later analysis, several top co-occurrence clusters were reported to appear linked to parvovirus B19, influenza, CMV and Epstein-Barr virus. A later genetic analysis associated a missense DCLRE1C variant with V-gene and J-gene trimming of TCR beta chains, and an independent cohort replicated the association. Correlated functional status among segregating V segments might be attributable to linkage disequilibrium, but an unknown experimental factor could not be ruled out. A later analysis associated 15,000 to 20,000 TCR beta sequences with specific HLA alleles at a false discovery rate of 0.05. Across donors, most TCR sequences were observed very rarely, whereas some public TCRs were present in many individuals. Sequencing depth was assumed to be roughly uniform across donors in the presence/absence analyses, though that assumption may not hold. HLA typing was unavailable for some donors at each locus, so association tests used only the typed subset. Only TCR beta chains were sequenced in this cohort, and the absence of alpha or paired-chain data limited detectable features. A group of highly shared sequence variants was considered likely to be a technical artifact of the sequencing pipeline. The classifier was reported to diagnose cytomegalovirus status with high specificity and sensitivity in both the original and validation cohorts. Assigning TCR associations to individual alleles was difficult when HLA alleles, especially DR and DQ, strongly co-occurred. In an earlier analysis of some 640 of the donors, most TCR beta V segments were observed in productive rearrangements about 87% or about 30% of the time, broadly matching IMGT annotations. Three of the identified cytomegalovirus-associated TCR beta chains were confirmed in vitro to be specific for cytomegalovirus antigens. A further reported finding was that TCR beta sequences accurately predicted the HLA-A and HLA-B alleles for most subjects in the first cohort. In a later analysis, the rate of TCR association differed among HLA loci, with DRB1 alleles having the most associated TCRs and HLA-C alleles having the fewest. Some IMGT-functional V segments, including TRBV6-2 and TRBV6-3, could not be told apart with the 87-base-pair reads, so those segments were excluded. A total of roughly 160 TCR beta chains were listed by the study as associated with cytomegalovirus. Compared with the 666-donor mean, donors in an Asian-associated ancestry cluster had fewer N-insertions in productive TCRs, according to a later genetic analysis. A later analysis found that most CMV-associated TCR beta chains appeared HLA-restricted, with HLA associations seemingly driven largely by CMV exposure. It was suggested by the authors that the approach could potentially be generalized to other disease states and immunological phenotypes.

The CDR3 contains 13 residues, cysteine and phenylalanine counted. CDR3 DNA only is kept here, 39 bases in frame from base 1. V was cut back by 4 bases and J by 4 bases, leaving a gap of 10 bases between them. As encoded in the germline V gene, CDR1 is MDHEN while CDR2 is SYDVKM. The receptor was isolated from a man in his forties or fifties in good health and CMV-seropositive. The chain employs TRBV28 and TRBJ2-5; a tentative D call is TRBD1 (7 bases match). Sequencing was carried out using PBMCs. CDR3 protein: CASSSGGRETQYF. The sequenced DNA: TGTGCCAGCAGTTCAGGGGGGAGAGAGACCCAGTACTTC.